Given below is one TCR beta chain in context. What it binds is unknown. CD4+ T cells from unexposed donors were obtained before the COVID-19 pandemic (2011-2018). After less than 11 days of culture, CD4+ T cells were isolated. Germline CDR1 LNHDA, CDR2 SQIVND (reference sequence). The CDR3 covers 14 residues. V was trimmed by 3 bases and J by 2 bases, leaving 11 bases between them. The data derive from a study of CD4 T cells in relation to SARS-CoV-2 and coronaviruses. This table comes from immunoSEQ multiplex PCR, and its TCRdb copy is limited to in-frame clones, with some not included. The sample records about 28,000 clones, 74% being singletons.

The chain employs TRBV19 and TRBJ2-7; D may be TRBD1 (6 bases). The sample was CD4+ T cells from PBMCs, cultured in vitro. The clonotype originates from a human donor in good health. CDR3 protein: CASSISRGPYEQYF. The CDR3 DNA follows: TGTGCCAGTAGTATCTCCAGGGGACCCTACGAGCAGTACTTC.